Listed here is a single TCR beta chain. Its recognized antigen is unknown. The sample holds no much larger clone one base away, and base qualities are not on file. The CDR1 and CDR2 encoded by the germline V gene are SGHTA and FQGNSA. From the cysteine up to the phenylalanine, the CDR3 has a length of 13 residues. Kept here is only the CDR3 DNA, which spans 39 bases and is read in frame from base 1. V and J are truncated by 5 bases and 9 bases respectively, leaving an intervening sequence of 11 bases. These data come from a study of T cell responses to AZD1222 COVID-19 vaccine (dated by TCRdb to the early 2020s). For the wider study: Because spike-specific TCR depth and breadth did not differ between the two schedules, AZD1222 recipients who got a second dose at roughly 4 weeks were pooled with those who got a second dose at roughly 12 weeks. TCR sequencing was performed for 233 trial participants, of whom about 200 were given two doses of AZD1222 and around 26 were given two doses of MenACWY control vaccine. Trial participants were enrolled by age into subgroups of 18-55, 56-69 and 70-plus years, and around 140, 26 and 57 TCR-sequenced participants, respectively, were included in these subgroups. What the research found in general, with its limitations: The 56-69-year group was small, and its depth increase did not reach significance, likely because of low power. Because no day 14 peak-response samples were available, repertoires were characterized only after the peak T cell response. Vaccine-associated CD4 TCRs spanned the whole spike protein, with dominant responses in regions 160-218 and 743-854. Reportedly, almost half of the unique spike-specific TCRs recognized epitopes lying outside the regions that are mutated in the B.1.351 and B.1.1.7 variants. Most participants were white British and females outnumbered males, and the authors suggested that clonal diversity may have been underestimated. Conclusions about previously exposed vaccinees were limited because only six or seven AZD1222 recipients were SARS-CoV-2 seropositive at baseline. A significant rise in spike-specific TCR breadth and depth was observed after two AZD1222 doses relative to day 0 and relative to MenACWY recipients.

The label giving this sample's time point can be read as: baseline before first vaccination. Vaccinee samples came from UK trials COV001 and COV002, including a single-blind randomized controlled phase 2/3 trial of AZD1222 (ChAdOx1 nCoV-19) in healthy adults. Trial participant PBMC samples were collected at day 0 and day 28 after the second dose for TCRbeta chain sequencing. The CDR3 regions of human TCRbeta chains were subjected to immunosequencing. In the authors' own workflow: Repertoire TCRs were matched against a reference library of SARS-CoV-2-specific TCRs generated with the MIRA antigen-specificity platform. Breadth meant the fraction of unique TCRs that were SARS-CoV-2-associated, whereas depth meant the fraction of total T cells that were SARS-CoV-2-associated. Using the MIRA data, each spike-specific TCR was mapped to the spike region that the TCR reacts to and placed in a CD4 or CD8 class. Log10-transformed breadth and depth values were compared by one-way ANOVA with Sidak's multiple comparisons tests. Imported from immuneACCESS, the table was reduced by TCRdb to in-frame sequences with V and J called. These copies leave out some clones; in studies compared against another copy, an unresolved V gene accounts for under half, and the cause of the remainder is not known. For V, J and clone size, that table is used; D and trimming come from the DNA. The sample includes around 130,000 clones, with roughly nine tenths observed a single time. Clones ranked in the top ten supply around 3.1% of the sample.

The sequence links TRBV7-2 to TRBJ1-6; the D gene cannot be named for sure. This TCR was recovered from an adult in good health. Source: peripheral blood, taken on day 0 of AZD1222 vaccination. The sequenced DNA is TGTGCCAGCAGCGCCCCCATCCGTTCACCCCTCCACTTT. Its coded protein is CASSAPIRSPLHF.